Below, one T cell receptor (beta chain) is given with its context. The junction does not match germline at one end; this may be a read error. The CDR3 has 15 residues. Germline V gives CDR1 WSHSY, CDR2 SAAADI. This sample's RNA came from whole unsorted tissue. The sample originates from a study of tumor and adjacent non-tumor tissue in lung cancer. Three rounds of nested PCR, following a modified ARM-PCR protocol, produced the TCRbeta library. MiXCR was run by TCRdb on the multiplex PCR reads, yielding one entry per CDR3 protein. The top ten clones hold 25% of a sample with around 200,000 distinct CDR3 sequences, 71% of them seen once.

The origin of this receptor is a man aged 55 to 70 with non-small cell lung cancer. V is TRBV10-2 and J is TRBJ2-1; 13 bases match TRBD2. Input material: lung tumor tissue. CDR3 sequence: CASTTSGGAGNEQFF. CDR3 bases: TGCGCAAGCACAACTAGCGGGGGGGCGGGAAATGAGCAGTTCTTC.